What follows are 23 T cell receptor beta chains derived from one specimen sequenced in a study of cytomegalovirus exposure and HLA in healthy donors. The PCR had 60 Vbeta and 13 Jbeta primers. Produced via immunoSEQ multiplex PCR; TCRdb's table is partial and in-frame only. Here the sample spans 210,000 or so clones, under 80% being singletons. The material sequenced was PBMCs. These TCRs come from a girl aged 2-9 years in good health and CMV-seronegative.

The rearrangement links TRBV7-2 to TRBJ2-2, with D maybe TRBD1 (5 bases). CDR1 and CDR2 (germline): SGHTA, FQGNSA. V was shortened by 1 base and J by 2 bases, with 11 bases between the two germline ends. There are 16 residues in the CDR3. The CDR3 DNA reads TGTGCCAGCAGCTTAGTCGCAGGGCCAAACACCGGGGAGCTGTTTTTT. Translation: CASSLVAGPNTGELFF.

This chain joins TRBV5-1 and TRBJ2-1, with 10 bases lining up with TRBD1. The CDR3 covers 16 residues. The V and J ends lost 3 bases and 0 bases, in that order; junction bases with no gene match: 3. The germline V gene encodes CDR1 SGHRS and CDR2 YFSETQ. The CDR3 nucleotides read TGCGCCAGCAGCTCGGGACAGGGGCTCTCCTACAATGAGCAGTTCTTC. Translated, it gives CASSSGQGLSYNEQFF.

The CDR3 spells CAVSGTGVTEAFF. In DNA form, the CDR3 reads TGTGCCGTCTCCGGGACAGGGGTTACTGAAGCTTTCTTT. The V and J genes are TRBV19 and TRBJ1-1, with 10 positions matching TRBD1. This CDR3 spans 13 amino acids. The germline V gene encodes CDR1 LNHDA and CDR2 SQIVND (reference sequence). The V gene end was trimmed by 11 bases and the J gene end by 5 bases; junction bases not matched to a gene: 8.

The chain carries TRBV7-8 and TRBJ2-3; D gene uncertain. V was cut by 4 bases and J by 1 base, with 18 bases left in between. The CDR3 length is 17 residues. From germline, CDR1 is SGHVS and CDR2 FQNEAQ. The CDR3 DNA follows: TGTGCCAGCAGCTCAATGACCCAAAACGAGGGCACAGATACGCAGTATTTT. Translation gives CASSSMTQNEGTDTQYF.

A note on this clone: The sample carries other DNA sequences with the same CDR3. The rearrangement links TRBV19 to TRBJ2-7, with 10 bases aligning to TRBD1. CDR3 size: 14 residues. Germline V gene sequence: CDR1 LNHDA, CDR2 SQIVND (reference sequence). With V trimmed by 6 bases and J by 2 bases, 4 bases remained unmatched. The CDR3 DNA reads TGTGCCAGTAGCCCCGGGACAGGGGCCTACGAGCAGTACTTC. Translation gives CASSPGTGAYEQYF. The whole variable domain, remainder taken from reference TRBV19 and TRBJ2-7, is DGGITQSPKYLFRKEGQNVTLSCEQNLNHDAMYWYRQDPGQGLRLIYYSQIVNDFQKGDIAEGYSVSREKKESFPLTVTSAQKNPTAFYLCASSPGTGAYEQYFGPGTRLTVT.

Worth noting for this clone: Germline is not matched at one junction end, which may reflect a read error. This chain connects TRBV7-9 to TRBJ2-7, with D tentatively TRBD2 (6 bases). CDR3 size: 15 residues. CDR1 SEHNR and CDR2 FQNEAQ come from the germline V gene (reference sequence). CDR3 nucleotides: TGTTCCAGCAGCGGCGCGGGACGGTCCTCCTACGAGCAGTACTTC. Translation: CSSSGAGRSSYEQYF.

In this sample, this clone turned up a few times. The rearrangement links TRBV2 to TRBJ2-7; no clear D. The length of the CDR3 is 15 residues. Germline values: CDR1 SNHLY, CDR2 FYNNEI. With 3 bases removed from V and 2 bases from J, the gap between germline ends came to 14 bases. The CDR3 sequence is CASSDEQLSAYEQYF. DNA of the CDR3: TGTGCCAGCAGTGATGAACAGCTCAGTGCCTACGAGCAGTACTTC.

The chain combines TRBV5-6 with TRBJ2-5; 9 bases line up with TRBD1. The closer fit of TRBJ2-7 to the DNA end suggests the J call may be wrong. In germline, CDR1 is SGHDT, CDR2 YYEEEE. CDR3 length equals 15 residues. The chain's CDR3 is CASSLAPTGGYEQYF. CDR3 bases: TGTGCCAGCAGCTTGGCGCCGACAGGGGGCTACGAGCAGTACTTC.

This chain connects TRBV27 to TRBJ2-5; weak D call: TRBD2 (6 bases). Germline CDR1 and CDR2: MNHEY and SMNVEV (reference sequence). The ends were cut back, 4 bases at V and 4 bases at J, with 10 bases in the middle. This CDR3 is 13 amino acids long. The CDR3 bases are TGTGCCAGCAGTTCTCGGGGGAGAGAGACCCAGTACTTC. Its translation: CASSSRGRETQYF.

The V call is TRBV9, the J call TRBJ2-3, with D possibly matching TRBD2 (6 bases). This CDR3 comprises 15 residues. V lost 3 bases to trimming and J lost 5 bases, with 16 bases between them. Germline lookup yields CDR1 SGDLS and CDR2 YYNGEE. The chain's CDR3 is CASSDSGLRGDTQYF. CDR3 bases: TGTGCCAGCAGCGACTCGGGACTCCGGGGAGATACGCAGTATTTT.

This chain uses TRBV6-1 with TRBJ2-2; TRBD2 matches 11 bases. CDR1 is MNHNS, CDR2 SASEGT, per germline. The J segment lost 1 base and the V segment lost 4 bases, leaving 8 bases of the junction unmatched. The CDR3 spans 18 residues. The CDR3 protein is CASSGLAGGFLNTGELFF. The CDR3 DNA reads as TGTGCCAGCAGTGGTCTAGCGGGAGGCTTTCTGAACACCGGGGAGCTGTTTTTT.

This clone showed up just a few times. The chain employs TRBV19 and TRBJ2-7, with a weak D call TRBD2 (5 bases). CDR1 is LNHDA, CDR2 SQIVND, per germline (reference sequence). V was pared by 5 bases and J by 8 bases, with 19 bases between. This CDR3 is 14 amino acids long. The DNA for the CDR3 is TGTGCCAGTAGTGAGAGGAGTTTCGAGGGTAAGCAGTACTTC. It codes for CASSERSFEGKQYF. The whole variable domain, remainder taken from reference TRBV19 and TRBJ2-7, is DGGITQSPKYLFRKEGQNVTLSCEQNLNHDAMYWYRQDPGQGLRLIYYSQIVNDFQKGDIAEGYSVSREKKESFPLTVTSAQKNPTAFYLCASSERSFEGKQYFGPGTRLTVT.

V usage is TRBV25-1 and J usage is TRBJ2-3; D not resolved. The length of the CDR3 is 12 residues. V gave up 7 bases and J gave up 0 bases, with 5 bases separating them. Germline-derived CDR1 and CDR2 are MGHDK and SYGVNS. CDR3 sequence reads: CASTGSTDTQYF. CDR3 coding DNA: TGTGCCAGCACAGGCAGCACAGATACGCAGTATTTT.

CDR3 sequence reads: CASSLGLGQGLNEKLFF. CDR3 coding DNA: TGTGCCAGCAGCTTGGGTCTCGGACAGGGGCTGAATGAAAAACTGTTTTTT. The V call is TRBV5-6, the J call TRBJ1-4; TRBD1 aligns across 9 bases. Germline assignment: CDR1 SGHDT and CDR2 YYEEEE. The CDR3 has 17 residues. The V and J ends lost 0 bases and 5 bases, in that order; junction bases with no gene match: 8. The whole variable domain, filled in from reference TRBV5-6 and TRBJ1-4, reads DAGVTQSPTHLIKTRGQQVTLRCSPKSGHDTVSWYQQALGQGPQFIFQYYEEEERQRGNFPDRFSGHQFPNYSSELNVNALLLGDSALYLCASSLGLGQGLNEKLFFGSGTQLSVL.

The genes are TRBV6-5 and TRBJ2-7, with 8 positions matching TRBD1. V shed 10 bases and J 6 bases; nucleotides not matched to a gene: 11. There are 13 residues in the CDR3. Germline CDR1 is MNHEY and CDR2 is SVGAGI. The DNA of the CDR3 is TGTGCCACCCAACAGGGGGAATCCGGCGAGCAGTACTTC. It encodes CATQQGESGEQYF.

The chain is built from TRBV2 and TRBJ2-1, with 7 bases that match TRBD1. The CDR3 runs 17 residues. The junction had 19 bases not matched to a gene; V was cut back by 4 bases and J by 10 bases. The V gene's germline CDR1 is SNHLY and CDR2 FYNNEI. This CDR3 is CASSGATTGPMRGEQFF. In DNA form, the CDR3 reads TGTGCCAGCAGTGGAGCCACGACAGGGCCCATGAGGGGGGAGCAGTTCTTC.

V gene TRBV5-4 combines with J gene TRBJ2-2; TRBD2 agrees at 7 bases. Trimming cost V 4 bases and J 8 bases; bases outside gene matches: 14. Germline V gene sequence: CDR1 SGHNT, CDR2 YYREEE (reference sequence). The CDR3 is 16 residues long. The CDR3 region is CASSMTGGGLSGELFF. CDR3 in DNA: TGTGCCAGCAGCATGACTGGCGGGGGTTTGAGTGGGGAGCTGTTTTTT.

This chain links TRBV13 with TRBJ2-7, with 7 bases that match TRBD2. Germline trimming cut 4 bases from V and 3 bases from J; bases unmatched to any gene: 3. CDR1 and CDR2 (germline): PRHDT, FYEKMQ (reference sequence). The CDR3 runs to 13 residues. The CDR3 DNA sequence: TGTGCCAGCAGCTCCCCGGGGGGCTACGAGCAGTACTTC. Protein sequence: CASSSPGGYEQYF.

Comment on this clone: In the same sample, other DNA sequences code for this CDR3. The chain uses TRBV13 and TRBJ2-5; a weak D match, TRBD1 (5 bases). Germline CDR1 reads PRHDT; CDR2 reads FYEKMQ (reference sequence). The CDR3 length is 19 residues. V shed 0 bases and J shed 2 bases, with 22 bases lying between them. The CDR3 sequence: CASSLGGVGPGGRQETQYF. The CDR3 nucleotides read TGTGCCAGCAGCTTAGGAGGGGTTGGGCCAGGCGGTAGACAAGAGACCCAGTACTTC.

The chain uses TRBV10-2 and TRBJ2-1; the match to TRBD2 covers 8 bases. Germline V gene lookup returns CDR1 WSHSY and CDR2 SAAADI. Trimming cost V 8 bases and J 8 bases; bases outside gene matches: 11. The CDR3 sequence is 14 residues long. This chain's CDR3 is CASGWTSPGDEQFF. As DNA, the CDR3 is TGCGCCAGCGGCTGGACTAGCCCGGGGGATGAGCAGTTCTTC.

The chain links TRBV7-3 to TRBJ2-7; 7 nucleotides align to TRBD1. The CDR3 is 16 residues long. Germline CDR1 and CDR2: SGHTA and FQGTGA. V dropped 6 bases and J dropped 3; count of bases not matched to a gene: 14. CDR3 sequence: CASRHSHRDSIYEQYF. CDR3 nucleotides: TGTGCCAGCAGGCATAGTCATCGGGACAGCATCTACGAGCAGTACTTC.

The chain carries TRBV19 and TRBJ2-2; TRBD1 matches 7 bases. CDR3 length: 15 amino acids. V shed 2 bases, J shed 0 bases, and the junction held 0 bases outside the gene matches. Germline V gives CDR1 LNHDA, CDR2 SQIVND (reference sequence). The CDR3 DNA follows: TGTGCCAGTAGTATACAGGGGGCGAACACCGGGGAGCTGTTTTTT. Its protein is CASSIQGANTGELFF.

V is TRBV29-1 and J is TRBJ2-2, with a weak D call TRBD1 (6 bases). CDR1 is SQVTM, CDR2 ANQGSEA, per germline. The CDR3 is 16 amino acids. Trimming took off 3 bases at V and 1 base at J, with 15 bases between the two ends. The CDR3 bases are TGCAGCGTTGAGCTTACGACAGGACGGAACACCGGGGAGCTGTTTTTT. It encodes CSVELTTGRNTGELFF.